This TCR beta chain comes out of a study of shared clonotypes between healthy human individuals. Overall study: Three plates were used per donor for CD4 naive, three for CD4 memory, two for CD8 naive and one for CD8 memory.

Profiled with immunoSEQ multiplex PCR; TCRdb holds only in-frame clones, not every one. The profile covers about 680,000 clones, with around 90% appearing a single time and roughly 22% taken by the ten largest. Study observations and caveats: Sampling covered blood only; tissue repertoires likely differ.

Note on this clone: Its antigen is currently unknown.

CD45RO-negative cells were positively selected for CCR7, leaving out terminally differentiated effector memory CD45RA+ cells. The CDR3 covers 15 residues. Trimming left V 5 bases short and J 2 bases short, with 12 bases between. CDR1 and CDR2 (germline): SEHNR, FQNEAQ (reference sequence). The rearrangement joins TRBV7-9 to TRBJ2-2; unclear D gene. The sequence derives from a man younger than 40 in good health. The sequencing input was naive CD8+ T cells sorted from blood. The CDR3 protein is CASSHPAPNTGELFF. CDR3 sequence (DNA): TGTGCCAGCAGCCACCCCGCCCCTAACACCGGGGAGCTGTTTTTT.